This section outlines one T cell receptor beta chain sequence together with its context. The data originate from a study of blood T cell repertoires in COVID-19. The wider study: Samples representing acute and convalescent COVID-19 were sourced from the United States, Italy and Spain. Sources were T cells, B-cell-depleted T cells, or PBMCs; the material itself was cDNA or gDNA.

Per the original methods: Reference gene primer amplification gave estimated nucleated cell counts. Sequencing was performed with immunoSEQ multiplex PCR; in TCRdb, only in-frame clones are kept and a portion is missing. V, J and clone size were drawn from that table, and D and trimming were deduced from the DNA. Here the sample spans about 200,000 clones, about 86% being singletons. There are 15 residues in the CDR3. The trim removed 4 bases at V and 0 bases at J, leaving 4 bases unmatched. The V gene's germline CDR1 is SGHTS and CDR2 YDEGEE. The specimen sequenced was peripheral blood. J is TRBJ1-3 and V is TRBV5-8, with 7 bases that match TRBD1. The sequence derives from a woman between 70 and 85 years old with acute or convalescent COVID-19. The CDR3 loop reads CASSPGQISGNTIYF. CDR3 nucleotide sequence: TGTGCCAGCAGCCCGGGACAGATCTCTGGAAACACCATATATTTT.